The entry below describes one T cell receptor beta chain. No antigen is known for it. The data were obtained in a study of Graves' ophthalmopathy and Graves' hyperthyroidism. Study-level results: Progression of ophthalmopathy was predicted by the model with 60% to 71% sensitivity and just under 75% specificity. Blood samples also showed most expanded thyroid clonotypes exceeding 0.001 frequency.

Trimming shortened V by 2 bases and J by 4 bases, and 8 bases separated the two germline ends. CDR1 is ENHRY and CDR2 is SYGVKD in the germline V gene. The CDR3 is 13 amino acids. No donor had other autoimmune disease, uncontrolled infection, pregnancy or lactation. Diagnostic conclusions were grounded in clinical symptoms, serum thyroxine, TRAb, thyroid ultrasound and orbital computed tomography. The authors amplified TCR beta CDR3 regions from RNA transcripts. First-round RT-PCR used HTBI primers; second-round multiplex PCR followed. TCRdb redid the calling of the multiplex PCR reads with MiXCR, one entry per CDR3 protein. The sample has 600,000 to 950,000 distinct CDR3 sequences, 40% seen once; the top ten hold approximately 43%.

The chain has TRBV10-3 and TRBJ1-2; tentative D call: TRBD1 (6 bases). This receptor was identified in an adult man with Graves' ophthalmopathy. The sample was peripheral blood. Here the CDR3 reads CAISEDRSYGYTF. The CDR3 bases are TGTGCCATCAGTGAGGACAGGAGCTATGGCTACACCTTC.